The 9 T cell receptor beta chains in this list originate from one sample, sequenced in a study of T cells in Graves' hyperthyroidism and ophthalmopathy. The source material, RNA transcripts, was used to amplify TCR beta CDR3 regions. The study used the HTBI primer set for a first-round RT-PCR of the TCR CDR3. TCRdb fed the multiplex PCR reads into MiXCR, producing one record per CDR3 protein. The sample contains 600,000 to 850,000 distinct CDR3 sequences, 18% of which appear only once. The sample consisted of blood. Source of these receptors: a woman between 45 and 60 years old with Graves' hyperthyroidism that later progressed to Graves' ophthalmopathy.

The chain employs TRBV7-2 and TRBJ2-1, with 8 bases aligning to TRBD2. Unmatched junction bases numbered 8, after V lost 4 bases and J lost 6 bases. The germline V gene has CDR1 SGHTA and CDR2 FQGNSA. The length of the CDR3 is 15 residues. In DNA form, the CDR3 reads TGTGCCAGCAGCTCGTACCCCGGGACTAGCAATGAGCAGTTCTTC. Its protein product is CASSSYPGTSNEQFF.

This clonotype was counted at least ten times. The rearrangement uses TRBV3-1 and TRBJ1-1; a weak D match, TRBD1 (5 bases). The CDR3 covers 12 residues. V was shortened by 2 bases and J by 5 bases, with 6 bases between the two germline ends. Germline-derived CDR1 and CDR2 are LGHDT and YNNKEL (reference sequence). The CDR3 DNA sequence: TGTGCCAGCAGCCAACAGGGAACTGAAGCTTTCTTT. Translated: CASSQQGTEAFF.

This clonotype was observed a handful of times. The chain has TRBV3-1 and TRBJ1-4; 10 bases line up with TRBD1. The length of the CDR3 is 15 residues. Germline loops: CDR1 LGHDT, CDR2 YNNKEL (reference sequence). J gave up 10 bases and V 2 bases, and 7 bases lay outside the gene matches. CDR3 in amino acids: CASSQPGQGIGKLFF. The CDR3 DNA follows: TGTGCCAGCAGCCAACCGGGACAGGGGATAGGAAAACTGTTTTTT.

With respect to this clonotype: A read error may be the cause here, since a much bigger clone is one base away. V gene TRBV18 combines with J gene TRBJ2-5, with D perhaps TRBD2 (5 bases). Trimming took 3 bases from V and 3 from J, leaving 11 bases between them. Germline V gene data show CDR1 as KGHSH and CDR2 as LQKENI. The CDR3 sequence is 14 residues long. In DNA, the CDR3 is TGTGCCAGCTCACCTCTGGGAGAGAAAGAGACCCAGTACTTC. Amino acid sequence: CASSPLGEKETQYF.

The CDR3 is CSVEGSAGETQYF. The CDR3 nucleotides are TGCAGCGTTGAAGGTAGTGCAGGGGAGACCCAGTACTTC. The chain is built from TRBV29-1 and TRBJ2-5, with a tentative D call TRBD1 (5 bases). The CDR3 has 13 amino acids. Germline V gene sequence: CDR1 SQVTM, CDR2 ANQGSEA. Deletions cut 1 base from V and 5 bases from J, with 11 bases between.

This clonotype has at least ten counts. The CDR3 sequence: CASSPVMRGQSYEQYF. For the CDR3, the DNA is TGCGCCAGCAGCCCGGTCATGAGGGGGCAGTCCTACGAGCAGTACTTC. The rearrangement uses TRBV5-1 and TRBJ2-7, with TRBD1 matching over 7 bases. V dropped 4 bases and J dropped 1; count of bases not matched to a gene: 11. The CDR3 spans 16 residues. Germline CDR1 and CDR2: SGHRS and YFSETQ. Full variable domain (outside the CDR3, taken from reference TRBV5-1 and TRBJ2-7): KAGVTQTPRYLIKTRGQQVTLSCSPISGHRSVSWYQQTPGQGLQFLFEYFSETQRNKGNFPGRFSGRQFSNSRSEMNVSTLELGDSALYLCASSPVMRGQSYEQYFGPGTRLTVT.

This clonotype was counted ten times or more. This rearrangement joins TRBV4-1 to TRBJ1-1; D may be TRBD1 (5 bases). This CDR3 contains 15 residues. Germline V gives CDR1 MGHRA, CDR2 YSYEKL. Deletions cut 0 bases from V and 4 bases from J, with 12 bases between. CDR3 protein: CASSQEPGFGTEAFF. CDR3 in DNA: TGCGCCAGCAGCCAAGAACCAGGGTTTGGCACTGAAGCTTTCTTT.

Many counts were recorded for this clonotype. The chain recombines TRBV18 with TRBJ2-3; D unresolved. Between the trimmed V and J ends, which lost 6 bases and 3 bases, there was a span of 10 bases. Germline lookup yields CDR1 KGHSH and CDR2 LQKENI. The length of the CDR3 is 13 residues. CDR3 in DNA: TGTGCCAGCTCTCCAGCCTATACAGATACGCAGTATTTT. Protein product: CASSPAYTDTQYF.

This clonotype turned up a few times. The rearrangement joins TRBV6-1 to TRBJ2-5; 7 bases line up with TRBD1. Per the germline V gene, CDR1 is MNHNS and CDR2 is SASEGT. CDR3 length equals 13 residues. Losses at the gene ends were 7 bases for V and 3 bases for J; bases not matched to a gene: 5. CDR3 loop: CASKGDSKETQYF. CDR3 DNA sequence: TGTGCCAGCAAGGGGGACAGTAAAGAGACCCAGTACTTC.